These 6 T cell receptor beta chains came from one sample sequenced in a study of T-cell reconstitution after alpha-beta-depleted transplantation in children. During its preparation, the TCRbeta library received unique molecular identifiers. TCRdb recomputed calls from the PCR reads with MiXCR, one row per CDR3 protein. Of about 200,000 distinct CDR3 sequences in the sample, about 14% are singletons; the top ten hold around 13%. The sequenced sample was PBMCs from the stem cell graft donor, obtained from the stem cell graft. The receptors were sampled from a human donor who donated a stem cell graft to a child with acute lymphoblastic leukemia.

This clonotype was seen repeatedly, ten times or more. The chain has TRBV12-3 or TRBV12-4 and TRBJ1-1; the D is unclear. CDR3 length: 14 residues. Trimming cost V 3 bases and J 5 bases, with 13 bases left between them. CDR3 residues: CASSFGFVGTEAFF. CDR3 in DNA: TGTGCCAGCAGTTTTGGATTTGTGGGTACTGAAGCTTTCTTT.

The table lists this clonotype with many counts. The gene calls are TRBV20-1 and TRBJ2-7; TRBD2 might be the D (6 bases). This CDR3 has 15 amino acids. CDR1 is DFQATT and CDR2 is SNEGSKA in the germline V gene (reference sequence). The ends were cut back, 0 bases at V and 3 bases at J, with 15 bases in the middle. CDR3 loop: CSARDAGGAHYEQYF. The CDR3 nucleotides read TGCAGTGCTAGAGATGCCGGGGGAGCGCACTACGAGCAGTACTTC.

In regard to this clonotype: A read error is likely, as this CDR3 ends without the conserved phenylalanine or tryptophan. No DNA is shown, since the ends of the CDR3 on it are uncertain; the CDR3 is the one TCRdb lists. The chain has TRBV4-1 and TRBJ2-7. Germline values: CDR1 MGHRA, CDR2 YSYEKL. The CDR3 has 19 amino acids, counting both end residues. CDR3 loop: CASSQDSTTKSSYEQYFVI.

This clonotype was detected many times. J is TRBJ1-1 and V is TRBV7-2; 8 nucleotides match TRBD1. The junction had 18 bases not matched to a gene; V was cut back by 10 bases and J by 2 bases. This CDR3 is 17 amino acids long. Germline V gives CDR1 SGHTA, CDR2 FQGNSA. The CDR3 DNA reads as TGTGCCATCATCACCGACCGGGACAGGATTTTTAACACTGAAGCTTTCTTT. It specifies CAIITDRDRIFNTEAFF.

This clonotype showed up many times. The chain has TRBV12-3 or TRBV12-4 and TRBJ2-2; 8 bases agree with TRBD2. The V segment lost 10 bases and the J segment 4 bases; nucleotides outside the gene matches: 8. The length of the CDR3 is 14 residues. CDR3 amino acids: CANRVGRATGELFF. In nucleotides, the CDR3 is TGTGCCAACCGGGTCGGGAGGGCCACCGGGGAGCTGTTTTTT.

This clonotype appeared many times. The chain links TRBV7-9 to TRBJ1-4; tentatively, D is TRBD1 (6 bases). V was cut by 1 base and J by 7 bases, with 10 bases left in between. Germline-derived CDR1 and CDR2 are SEHNR and FQNEAQ (reference sequence). This CDR3 contains 14 residues. CDR3 protein: CASSLEQGSEKLFF. As DNA, the CDR3 is TGTGCCAGCAGCTTAGAGCAGGGGAGTGAAAAACTGTTTTTT.